A selection of T cell receptor beta chains follows, all from one sample in a study of blood T cell repertoires in COVID-19. Assay used: immunoSEQ multiplex PCR; TCRdb lists only in-frame clones, some missing. The data show 200,000 to 250,000 clones, around nine tenths seen once. Sequencing was done on a sample of peripheral blood. Source of these receptors: a man aged 60-69 years who had recovered from COVID-19. The CDR3 runs from the conserved cysteine through the conserved F or W. A D gene is named only where the DNA matches it firmly. Clone size is given for some rows only: seen once, a few or many times, or a class if the clone is expanded.

NA	TRBV19	TRBJ2-5	NA	TGTGCCAGTAGTATAGACCGTCTAAAAGAGACCCAGTACTTC	CASSIDRLKETQYF
TRBD1	TRBV5-4	TRBJ1-2	few	TGTGCCAGCAGCTCGGGACAGGACTATGGCTACACCTTC	CASSSGQDYGYTF
TRBD2	TRBV6-2/TRBV6-3	TRBJ2-2	NA	TGTGCCAGCAGTTACTCCCTCGGGGGGTCCACCGGGGAGCTGTTTTTT	CASSYSLGGSTGELFF
TRBD1	TRBV24-1	TRBJ1-1	NA	TGTGCCACCAGTGGGAAGGGGGCAAGGAACACTGAAGCTTTCTTT	CATSGKGARNTEAFF
NA	TRBV6-2/TRBV6-3	TRBJ2-7	NA	TGTGCCAGCAGCCCGGGACAACCGATACCCGAGCAGTACTTC	CASSPGQPIPEQYF
TRBD2	TRBV3-1/TRBV3-2	TRBJ2-3	NA	TGTGCCAGCAGCCGAGGGACTAAGTCAGATACGCAGTATTTT	CASSRGTKSDTQYF
TRBD1	TRBV9	TRBJ1-1	NA	TGTGCCAGCAGCGTATGGGAACAGGGGCGGGCTTTCTTT	CASSVWEQGRAFF
TRBD1	TRBV19	TRBJ1-5	NA	TGTGCCAGCTACGGACAGGGGGCAATGGGCAATCAGCCCCAGCATTTT	CASYGQGAMGNQPQHF
NA	TRBV14	TRBJ2-2	NA	TGTGCCAGCAGCCACGATATGAGTTTTGCTCAAACCGGGGAGCTGTTTTTT	CASSHDMSFAQTGELFF
TRBD1	TRBV25-1	TRBJ1-2	NA	TGTGCCAGCAGTGAATATTCCGGGACAGGGGTATATGGCTACACCTTC	CASSEYSGTGVYGYTF
NA	TRBV27	TRBJ1-1	NA	TGTGCCAGCAGCCCACCAGGGGCCCTGAACACTGAAGCTTTCTTT	CASSPPGALNTEAFF
TRBD2	TRBV6-4	TRBJ2-2	NA	TGTGCCAGCAGTCCGGGGGGACCAAACACCGGGGAGCTGTTTTTT	CASSPGGPNTGELFF
NA	TRBV30	TRBJ1-4	NA	TGTGCCCATGACCAGGGCCTGAAACTGTTTTTT	CAHDQGLKLFF
NA	TRBV9	TRBJ1-2	NA	TGTGCCAGCAGCGTAGCCACTAACTATGGCTACGCCTTC	CASSVATNYGYAF
TRBD1	TRBV6-5	TRBJ2-7	NA	TGTGCCAGCAGAACCCCGGGGACAGGGGTTTACGAGCAGTACTTC	CASRTPGTGVYEQYF
TRBD1	TRBV7-2	TRBJ2-7	once	TGTGCCAGCAGCTCACGGACAGGGGCCTACGAGCAGTACTTC	CASSSRTGAYEQYF
NA	TRBV27	TRBJ2-3	NA	TGTGCCAGCAGTCCCTATGGGGCAGGCGATTCCCCAGATACGCAGTATTTT	CASSPYGAGDSPDTQYF
NA	TRBV11-2	TRBJ2-2	NA	TGTGCCAGCAGCGAGGGGGGGGCAGGGGAAAAACCGGCGGAGCTGTTTTTT	CASSEGGAGEKPAELFF
NA	TRBV5-1	TRBJ1-1	NA	TGCGCCAGCAGCTCCCCGGGTGCTGACCCGGGAGCTTTCTTT	CASSSPGADPGAFF
TRBD1	TRBV6-2/TRBV6-3	TRBJ2-7	NA	TGTGCCAGCAGTTACTCGGAGAGACAGGGTTGGTCCTACGAGCAGTACTTC	CASSYSERQGWSYEQYF
NA	TRBV28	TRBJ2-5	NA	TGTGCCAGCAGTTCGAGGGAGACCCAGTACTTC	CASSSRETQYF
TRBD1	TRBV6-5	TRBJ1-5	NA	TGTGCCAGCAGGAATCACAGGGGGGATCAGCCCCAGCATTTT	CASRNHRGDQPQHF
TRBD1	TRBV10-3	TRBJ2-7	NA	TGTGCCATCAGTATTACAGGGGGTAACTACGAGCAGTACTTC	CAISITGGNYEQYF
NA	TRBV6-5	TRBJ1-2	NA	TGTGCCACCCAGTTACCTAACGCAGGGAACTATGGCTACACCTTC	CATQLPNAGNYGYTF
NA	TRBV28	TRBJ1-5	NA	TGTGCCAGCCATTATACCGGGGGATTATTGATTGGGCCCCAGCATTTT	CASHYTGGLLIGPQHF
TRBD1	TRBV5-1	TRBJ1-1	NA	TGCGCCAGCAGCTTGTCAGACGGACAGGCGAACACTGAAGCTTTCTTT	CASSLSDGQANTEAFF
TRBD1	TRBV5-1	TRBJ2-5	NA	TGCGCCAGCAGTTACTGGGACAGGGAGGGAGAGACCCAGTACTTC	CASSYWDREGETQYF
NA	TRBV19	TRBJ1-5	few	TGTGCCAGTAGTATAGATTCGGGTAGCAATCAGCCCCAGCATTTT	CASSIDSGSNQPQHF
NA	TRBV6-5	TRBJ1-3	once	TGTGCCAGTGACATGCCAGATGGAAACACCATATATTTT	CASDMPDGNTIYF
NA	TRBV10-3	TRBJ2-6	NA	TGTGCCATCAGTGAGCCCAACGGGGTCGGCTCTGGGGCCAACGTCCTGACTTTC	CAISEPNGVGSGANVLTF
NA	TRBV7-2	TRBJ1-3	NA	TGTGCCAGCAGCAGCAAGTCTGGAAACACCATATATTTT	CASSSKSGNTIYF
TRBD1	TRBV5-1	TRBJ1-1	NA	TGCGCCAGCAGCTTGGTAGGACAGGGGAAGGCGGGCACTGAAGCTTTCTTT	CASSLVGQGKAGTEAFF
NA	TRBV4-3	TRBJ1-3	NA	TGCGCCAGCAGCCAAGTCCCCGTGGCAGCCTCGGACTCCTCTGGAAACACCATATATTTT	CASSQVPVAASDSSGNTIYF
NA	TRBV6-4	TRBJ1-2	NA	TGTGCCAGCAGAGCCTGGACAGACAACTATGGCTACACCTTC	CASRAWTDNYGYTF
NA	TRBV9	TRBJ1-4	NA	TGTGCCAGCAGCCCCCGAGAGGAGGTGGAAAAACTGTTTTTT	CASSPREEVEKLFF
TRBD1	TRBV7-7	TRBJ2-7	NA	TGTGCCAGCAGCCTTCGGTGGGACAGGGACTACGAGCAGTACTTC	CASSLRWDRDYEQYF
TRBD2	TRBV6-5	TRBJ2-5	few	TGTGCCAGCAGAGCTAGCGGGGTGAAGACCCAGTACTTC	CASRASGVKTQYF
TRBD1	TRBV9	TRBJ1-3	NA	TGTGCCAGCAGCGGGTCGGGACAGCACTTATCCAAATCTTCTTTT	CASSGSGQHLSKSSF
NA	TRBV5-6	TRBJ2-2	NA	TGTGCCAGCAGCCTAACAGGGACCGGGGAGCTGTTTTTT	CASSLTGTGELFF
NA	TRBV9	TRBJ1-1	once	TGTGCCAGCAGCGTAGGTGGGGGCCTTAACACTGAAGCTTTCTTT	CASSVGGGLNTEAFF
TRBD1	TRBV13	TRBJ2-7	NA	TGTGCCAGCAGCTTAAAACAGGGGCTTATCTACGAGCAGTACTTC	CASSLKQGLIYEQYF
TRBD1	TRBV6-5	TRBJ1-6	NA	TGTGCCAGCACCTACCAGGGGGCTAATTCACCCCTCCACTTT	CASTYQGANSPLHF
TRBD1	TRBV13	TRBJ2-5	NA	TGTGCCAGCACCCAAAATCTCCCCGGGACAGGGGTAGGGACCCAGTACTTC	CASTQNLPGTGVGTQYF
NA	TRBV9	TRBJ1-3	NA	TGTGCCAGCAGCGGTTGGAGCTCTGGAAACACCATATATTTT	CASSGWSSGNTIYF
TRBD2	TRBV9	TRBJ2-1	NA	TGTGCCAGCAGCGCCCGACTAGCGGGAGACGGTGAGCAGTTCTTC	CASSARLAGDGEQFF
TRBD1	TRBV19	TRBJ2-5	once	TGTGCCAGTAGCGTGGACAGGAGGTACCAAGAGACCCAGTACTTC	CASSVDRRYQETQYF
NA	TRBV7-3	TRBJ1-1	NA	TGTGCCAGCAGCCGAGAGGGGAACACTGAAGCTTTCTTT	CASSREGNTEAFF
NA	TRBV19	TRBJ2-2	NA	TGTGCCAGTAGTTATAGGGGGGGGCCCAACACCGGGGAGCTGTTTTTT	CASSYRGGPNTGELFF
NA	TRBV5-5	TRBJ1-5	NA	TGTGCCAGCAGCCCAATCACAGCGGTCGGACAGCCCCAGCATTTT	CASSPITAVGQPQHF
TRBD1	TRBV10-3	TRBJ1-2	NA	TGTGCCATCAGTGAGTCCGTGACAGGGGGCAAAGGCTACACCTTC	CAISESVTGGKGYTF
NA	TRBV9	TRBJ1-2	few	TGTGCCAGCAGCGTAGGGTCCACAGGAATTAACGGCTACACCTTC	CASSVGSTGINGYTF
NA	TRBV11-2	TRBJ2-3	NA	TGTGCCAGCAGTCGAGTGGATACGCAGTATTTT	CASSRVDTQYF
NA	TRBV30	TRBJ2-7	NA	TGTGCCTGGAGTGGCGTAGTAACCGGCGAGCAGTACTTC	CAWSGVVTGEQYF
NA	TRBV7-9	TRBJ2-7	NA	TGTGCCAGCAGCTTCTTCCAGGGTTACGAGCAGTACTTC	CASSFFQGYEQYF
TRBD1	TRBV6-5	TRBJ2-1	NA	TGTGCCAGCAGGCCCGGACAGGGTTGGAACAATGAGCAGTTCTTC	CASRPGQGWNNEQFF
TRBD1	TRBV9	TRBJ2-5	few	TGTGCCAGCAGAAGGACCGGACAGGGTATGGAGACCCAGTACTTC	CASRRTGQGMETQYF
TRBD1	TRBV5-1	TRBJ1-2	NA	TGCGCCAGCAGCCCGACAGGGGCACCCTCTAACTATGGCTACACCTTC	CASSPTGAPSNYGYTF